These 2 T cell receptor beta chains were all obtained from the same sample, sequenced in a study of shared clonotypes between healthy human individuals. The repertoire was sequenced with immunoSEQ multiplex PCR; TCRdb's copy has only in-frame clones and lacks some. This table has 1.5 million to 1.9 million clones, 98% appearing once. The source material was naive CD4+ T cells sorted from blood. Subset given: CD45RA+ positively selected. These receptors originate from a man aged 25 to 40 in good health.

J is TRBJ2-1 and V is TRBV15, with D possibly called TRBD1 or TRBD2 (5 bases each). The CDR3 totals 15 residues. CDR1 LNHNV and CDR2 YYDKDF come from the germline V gene (reference sequence). The V gene lost 5 bases and the J gene lost 1 base, with 12 bases spanning the gap. The CDR3 DNA is TGTGCCACCAGCCCTGGGACGGCTTCCTACAATGAGCAGTTCTTC. Amino acid sequence: CATSPGTASYNEQFF. The variable domain in full, completed from reference TRBV15 and TRBJ2-1, reads DAMVIQNPRYQVTQFGKPVTLSCSQTLNHNVMYWYQQKSSQAPKLLFHYYDKDFNNEADTPDNFQSRRPNTSFCFLDIRSPGLGDTAMYLCATSPGTASYNEQFFGPGTRLTVL.

This sequence joins TRBV9 and TRBJ1-1; no clear D gene. The V end lost 2 bases, the J end lost 3 bases, and 14 bases lay between the germline ends. CDR1 and CDR2 (germline): SGDLS, YYNGEE. The CDR3 spans 15 residues. The DNA of the CDR3 is TGTGCCAGCAGCGTGGTTGCGGGCCCACACACTGAAGCTTTCTTT. This translates into CASSVVAGPHTEAFF.